Listed below are T cell receptor beta chains from one sample, sequenced in a study of T cell repertoires in cytomegalovirus infection. TCRdb re-called the reads through MiXCR, storing one row per CDR3 protein. The data hold a few hundred thousand distinct CDR3 sequences, with approximately 40% observed a single time. No cognate antigen is known for these TCRs. Sequencing used cultured PBMCs, obtained from culture after CMV antigen stimulation. The receptor set was obtained from a human donor in good health (CMV status not recorded). Some clones in this sample may be carry-over from other donors' samples. The CDR3 runs from the conserved cysteine through the conserved F or W. D genes are given only for firm matches. For some rows the clone size is stated as once, few or many, or as a class when expanded; others skip it.

v_call	j_call	clone_size	d_call	cdr3_aa	cdr3_nt
TRBV6-5	TRBJ2-7	.	.	CASSRAGTRGEQYF	TGTGCCAGCAGTCGGGCCGGGACGCGAGGCGAGCAGTACTTC
TRBV11-2	TRBJ1-4	.	.	CASSVRRSANEKLFF	TGTGCCAGCAGCGTACGAAGGTCGGCTAATGAAAAACTGTTTTTT
TRBV7-8	TRBJ2-7	.	TRBD2	CASSPRLAGGPVYEQYF	TGTGCCAGCAGCCCCAGACTAGCGGGAGGGCCCGTCTACGAGCAGTACTTC
TRBV7-2	TRBJ2-6	.	.	CASSSGPSGANVLTF	TGTGCCAGCAGCTCGGGTCCCTCTGGGGCCAACGTCCTGACTTTC
TRBV4-2	TRBJ2-1	few	TRBD1	CASSQEWNRGMRSHDEQFF	TGTGCCAGCAGCCAAGAGTGGAACAGGGGGATGCGGTCTCACGATGAGCAGTTCTTC
TRBV3-1	TRBJ2-1	.	.	CASSQEVSENEQFF	TGTGCCAGCAGCCAAGAGGTGTCAGAAAATGAGCAGTTCTTC
TRBV28	TRBJ1-3	few	.	CASSSTATGNTIYF	TGTGCCAGCAGTTCCACAGCAACTGGAAACACCATATATTTT
TRBV12-3/TRBV12-4	TRBJ2-1	few	TRBD2	CASSFLLAGYNEQFF	TGTGCCAGCAGTTTCCTCCTAGCGGGGTACAATGAGCAGTTCTTC
TRBV7-2	TRBJ2-2	few	.	CASSERQVRELFF	TGTGCCAGCAGCGAAAGACAGGTCCGGGAGCTGTTTTTT
TRBV2	TRBJ1-6	.	.	CATSSQYNSPLHF	TGTGCTACCTCGTCCCAGTATAATTCACCCCTCCACTTT
TRBV24-1	TRBJ2-2	.	TRBD2	CATRPGGSGELFF	TGTGCCACCCGGCCCGGGGGGAGCGGGGAGCTGTTTTTT
TRBV29-1	TRBJ1-2	few	.	CSVEGSGGEGYTF	TGCAGCGTTGAAGGGTCCGGGGGCGAAGGCTACACCTTC
TRBV7-2	TRBJ2-7	few	TRBD1	CASRTTGVTYEQYF	TGTGCCAGCAGAACGACAGGGGTAACCTACGAGCAGTACTTC
TRBV2	TRBJ2-1	.	TRBD2	CASSPELAGGTEQFF	TGTGCCAGCAGCCCGGAACTAGCGGGGGGGACTGAGCAGTTCTTC
TRBV12-3/TRBV12-4	TRBJ1-1	.	.	CASTSNIEPDTEAFF	TGTGCCAGCACCTCGAATATAGAACCCGACACTGAAGCTTTCTTT
TRBV11-2	TRBJ2-5	.	.	CASSLAAGTQETQYF	TGTGCCAGCAGCTTGGCCGCAGGGACTCAAGAGACCCAGTACTTC
TRBV4-1	TRBJ2-7	.	TRBD2	CASSLELAGVAYEQYF	TGCGCCAGCAGCCTCGAACTAGCGGGAGTAGCTTACGAGCAGTACTTC
TRBV18	TRBJ2-6	.	.	CASSPTRGFSGANVLTF	TGTGCCAGCTCACCCACTCGCGGGTTCTCTGGGGCCAACGTCCTGACTTTC
TRBV20-1	TRBJ2-2	.	.	CSARDRRQTGELFF	TGCAGTGCTAGAGATCGAAGACAGACCGGGGAGCTGTTTTTT
TRBV27	TRBJ2-1	.	.	CASSLTSASSYNEQFF	TGTGCCAGCAGTTTGACCAGCGCTAGCTCCTACAATGAGCAGTTCTTC
TRBV7-9	TRBJ2-1	few	.	CASSRKSSYNEQFF	TGTGCCAGCAGCCGCAAGAGCTCCTACAATGAGCAGTTCTTC
TRBV4-1	TRBJ1-2	.	.	CASSPERGEGYTF	TGCGCCAGCAGCCCGGAGCGGGGTGAGGGCTACACCTTC
TRBV7-3	TRBJ2-7	.	TRBD1	CASSPDRGRGEQYF	TGTGCCAGCAGTCCGGACAGGGGGCGAGGGGAGCAGTACTTC
TRBV7-2	TRBJ2-1	few	.	CASSPSSTRINEQFF	TGTGCCAGCAGCCCAAGTTCAACTAGAATCAATGAGCAGTTCTTC
TRBV6-6	TRBJ1-5	.	.	CASSYTRVDYQPQHF	TGTGCCAGCAGTTACACAAGGGTGGATTACCAGCCCCAGCATTTT
TRBV7-6	TRBJ2-1	few	TRBD2	CASSLEPSGDNEQFF	TGTGCCAGCAGCTTAGAGCCTAGCGGAGACAATGAGCAGTTCTTC
TRBV12-3/TRBV12-4	TRBJ2-1	few	TRBD2	CASSPRTSGSYEQFF	TGTGCCAGCAGCCCTCGGACTAGCGGGAGCTATGAGCAGTTCTTC
TRBV14	TRBJ1-5	.	TRBD1	CASRGQGIGQPQHF	TGTGCCAGCAGAGGACAGGGGATAGGTCAGCCCCAGCATTTT
TRBV6-1	TRBJ2-6	few	.	CASNNIRTGANVLTF	TGTGCCAGCAACAACATCCGAACTGGGGCCAACGTCCTGACTTTC
TRBV7-6	TRBJ2-1	.	TRBD2	CASSLAGVGVNEQFF	TGTGCCAGCAGCCTAGCGGGAGTAGGGGTCAATGAGCAGTTCTTC
TRBV28	TRBJ2-1	.	TRBD2	CASSLWASGAYEQFF	TGTGCCAGCAGTTTATGGGCTAGCGGGGCTTATGAGCAGTTCTTC
TRBV7-2	TRBJ2-2	few	TRBD2	CASRGGADTGELFF	TGTGCCAGCCGGGGGGGCGCGGACACCGGGGAGCTGTTTTTT
TRBV29-1	TRBJ1-4	.	.	CSVVDGANEKLFF	TGCAGCGTTGTGGACGGAGCTAATGAAAAACTGTTTTTT
TRBV4-1	TRBJ1-1	.	.	CASSQEGRPGTPGAFF	TGCGCCAGCAGCCAAGAGGGGCGTCCCGGGACTCCCGGAGCTTTCTTT
TRBV12-3/TRBV12-4	TRBJ2-6	many	.	CASSLGGAGANVLTF	TGTGCCAGCAGTTTAGGAGGGGCAGGGGCCAACGTCCTGACTTTC
TRBV7-2	TRBJ1-6	.	.	CASSGRGSYNSPLHF	TGTGCCAGCAGCGGGCGGGGGTCCTATAATTCACCCCTCCACTTT
TRBV5-5	TRBJ2-6	once	.	CASKPTLGESGANVLTF	TGTGCCAGCAAACCTACCCTGGGGGAGTCTGGGGCCAACGTCCTGACTTTC
TRBV20-1	TRBJ1-4	.	TRBD1	CSASNRGRSNEKLFF	TGCAGTGCTAGTAACAGGGGGCGATCTAATGAAAAACTGTTTTTT
TRBV10-3	TRBJ2-7	few	TRBD2	CAISGLAGALNYEQYF	TGTGCCATCAGCGGACTAGCGGGAGCCTTAAACTACGAGCAGTACTTC
TRBV6-2/TRBV6-3	TRBJ1-5	few	TRBD1	CASRLTGGSQPQHF	TGTGCCAGCAGGTTAACAGGGGGAAGTCAGCCCCAGCATTTT
TRBV7-2	TRBJ2-3	many	.	CASSLRGPITDTQYF	TGTGCCAGCAGCTTACGGGGTCCCATCACAGATACGCAGTATTTT
TRBV7-6	TRBJ2-7	.	TRBD2	CASSLAPVTRFGTSGTEQYF	TGTGCCAGCAGCTTAGCCCCGGTCACCAGGTTCGGGACTAGCGGGACCGAGCAGTACTTC
TRBV7-9	TRBJ2-7	.	.	CASSLRGVIYEQYF	TGTGCCAGCAGCTTAAGGGGCGTCATCTACGAGCAGTACTTC
TRBV10-3	TRBJ1-1	.	.	CAISESLQGYTEAFF	TGTGCCATCAGTGAGTCTTTACAGGGTTACACTGAAGCTTTCTTT
TRBV28	TRBJ1-1	once	.	CASTQGRASEAFF	TGTGCCAGCACCCAGGGCAGGGCTTCTGAAGCTTTCTTT
TRBV7-2	TRBJ2-7	.	.	CASSLDVGGASYEQYF	TGTGCCAGCAGCTTAGATGTCGGGGGCGCGTCCTACGAGCAGTACTTC
TRBV2	TRBJ2-3	.	.	CASSERWTIDTQYF	TGTGCCAGCAGTGAACGTTGGACAATAGATACGCAGTATTTT
TRBV7-8	TRBJ1-6	few	.	CASSLVGQWTYNSPLHF	TGTGCCAGCAGCTTAGTAGGACAGTGGACTTATAATTCACCCCTCCACTTT
TRBV2	TRBJ1-1	few	.	CASTQIYTEAFF	TGTGCCAGCACCCAAATCTACACTGAAGCTTTCTTT
TRBV7-8	TRBJ1-5	.	.	CASSSSGGPNSNQPQHF	TGTGCCAGCAGCTCATCGGGGGGGCCGAATAGCAATCAGCCCCAGCATTTT
TRBV12-5	TRBJ2-1	few	TRBD2	CASGLVRRLAGGDEQFF	TGTGCTAGTGGTTTGGTAAGACGACTAGCGGGGGGCGATGAGCAGTTCTTC
TRBV7-2	TRBJ1-1	.	TRBD1	CASNRQGMNTEAFF	TGTGCCAGCAATCGACAGGGGATGAACACTGAAGCTTTCTTT
TRBV7-9	TRBJ2-1	.	.	CASGSPGQTYNEQFF	TGTGCCAGCGGAAGCCCGGGGCAAACTTACAATGAGCAGTTCTTC
TRBV7-2	TRBJ2-4	.	.	CASSFSFTVENIQYF	TGTGCCAGCAGCTTTTCGTTTACCGTAGAAAACATTCAGTACTTC
TRBV12-3/TRBV12-4	TRBJ1-1	.	.	CASIAPGNTEAFF	TGTGCCAGCATCGCCCCCGGGAACACTGAAGCTTTCTTT
TRBV4-1	TRBJ1-2	.	TRBD1	CASSQDRGQAHYGYTF	TGCGCCAGCAGCCAAGATCGGGGACAGGCCCACTATGGCTACACCTTC
TRBV12-3/TRBV12-4	TRBJ1-3	.	.	CASSQDRNTIYF	TGTGCCAGCAGTCAAGACAGGAACACCATATATTTT